This T cell receptor beta chain was recovered during a study of T cells in localized non-small cell lung cancer (TCRdb year 2020). Context from the whole study: T cell repertoires of approximately 250 early-stage NSCLC patients were analyzed, with tumors being compared against uninvolved tumor-adjacent lungs. Of the NSCLC patients, about 130 were male and about a hundred were female, and the mean age was approximately 66 years. All 230 or so NSCLC patients in the cohort were treatment-naive and had localized lung tumors that were resected.

Findings and caveats that apply to the study as a whole: Uninvolved tumor-adjacent lung showed the highest T cell clonality, higher than tumor, which suggests more focused antigenic responses in the uninvolved tumor-adjacent lung. Higher blood T cell density associated with longer overall survival, while higher adjacent-lung clonality associated with shorter survival. A median of roughly 60 of the top 100 tumor clones were detected in paired uninvolved adjacent lung, and about 29 of these tumor clones were also found among the top 100 clones of the paired uninvolved adjacent lung. Because the study design was exploratory, TCR variables were selected using unadjusted p-values without false-discovery rate correction. Multi-region tumor sequencing was not performed, so intratumor heterogeneity could not be excluded.

TCR beta CDR3 regions were sequenced from DNA using the immunoSEQ Assay. Per the original workflow: To compute T cell density, TCR beta template counts were normalized to usable DNA, which was estimated by amplifying housekeeping genes. Richness was estimated with the preseqR package, extrapolating to 400,000 templates for PBMC samples and 120,000 templates for tissue samples. Clonality was defined as one minus Pielou's evenness. Tissue-enriched TCRs were identified through differential abundance testing performed on productive amino-acid clonotypes, with a minimum total count of 5 and an alpha of 0.1. The Jaccard Index and the Morisita Overlap Index were used to measure repertoire overlap between compartments. TCR beta CDR3s were clustered by GLIPH together with public tetramer-defined viral CDR3s, and at least three viral sequences plus V-gene enrichment were required for viral motifs. TCRdb limited this immuneACCESS table to in-frame rearrangements with V and J called. A share of clones is missing; checked studies link under half to unresolved V genes, and the rest is unexplained. That table furnishes V, J and clone size, whereas the DNA furnished D and trimming. The sample has around 10,000 clones on record, 29% of them singletons. The ten most abundant clones make up about 5% of the sample.

This clone has a single count. Its binding antigen is unknown. Base quality data are lacking; no much larger clone is found one base away. At diagnosis, peripheral blood, uninvolved tumor-adjacent lung and tumor were collected and were preserved as a mix of fresh-frozen and FFPE material. CDR1 KGHSH and CDR2 LQKENI are derived from the germline V gene. The CDR3 contains 14 residues, cysteine and phenylalanine counted. Of all the DNA, just the CDR3 is kept, 42 bases in frame from base 1. Here V drops 5 bases and J drops 10 bases, and the junction holds 11 bases not matched to any gene. The receptor was isolated from a man aged 35 to 69 with stage I lung adenocarcinoma. The sequence joins TRBV18 to TRBJ2-1, with TRBD1 identical over 7 junction bases. The material sequenced was lung tumor tissue, taken before any cancer treatment. The CDR3 protein: CASSRDRPPGEQFF. The nucleotide sequence reads as follows: TGTGCCAGCTCAAGGGACAGACCCCCCGGAGAGCAGTTCTTC.